One T cell receptor (beta chain) is described in this entry. As yet, its antigen is unknown. The data derive from a study of STAT5B mutations in CD4+ large granular lymphocyte leukemia. Study-level findings and limits: Compared with healthy controls (2/35), patient top clones favored TRBV06 (8/27). Roughly 27% of private leukemic clonotypes occurred rarely in other patients' non-leukemic repertoires.

This table comes from immunoSEQ multiplex PCR, and its TCRdb copy is limited to in-frame clones, with some not included. The profile shows about 38,000 clones, approximately 85% of them singletons. The CDR3 totals 16 residues. The germline V gene encodes CDR1 MNHEY and CDR2 SMNVEV (reference sequence). The V and J ends lost 3 bases and 5 bases, in that order; junction bases with no gene match: 11. This TCR came from a human donor in good health. V gene TRBV27 combines with J gene TRBJ1-1; 8 bases align to TRBD1. Source material: CD4+ T cells from blood buffy coats. CDR3 bases: TGTGCCAGCAGTTTGACAGGGGCCGCGGGGGGGACTGAAGCTTTCTTT. It specifies CASSLTGAAGGTEAFF.